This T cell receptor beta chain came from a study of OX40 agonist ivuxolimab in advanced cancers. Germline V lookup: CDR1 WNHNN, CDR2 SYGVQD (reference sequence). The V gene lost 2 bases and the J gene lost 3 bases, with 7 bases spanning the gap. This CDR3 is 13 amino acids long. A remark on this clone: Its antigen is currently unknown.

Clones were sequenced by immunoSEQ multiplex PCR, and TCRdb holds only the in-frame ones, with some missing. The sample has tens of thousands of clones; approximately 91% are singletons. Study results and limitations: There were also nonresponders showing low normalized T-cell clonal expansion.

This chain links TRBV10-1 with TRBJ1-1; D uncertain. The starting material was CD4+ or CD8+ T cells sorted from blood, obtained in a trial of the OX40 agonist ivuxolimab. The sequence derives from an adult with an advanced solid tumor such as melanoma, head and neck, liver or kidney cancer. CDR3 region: CASSEVGYTEAFF. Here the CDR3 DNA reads TGCGCCAGCAGTGAGGTGGGTTACACTGAAGCTTTCTTT.